Described below is a single TCR beta chain sequence and its context. The antigen is not known. The data are from a study of T cell responses to AZD1222 COVID-19 vaccine. Trimming took 4 bases from V and 6 from J; bases not matched to a gene: 4. The CDR3 is 13 residues long. Per the germline V gene, CDR1 is SEHNR and CDR2 is FQNEAQ (reference sequence). Study results and limitations: Females outnumbered males among donors, who were mostly white British; clonal diversity was possibly underestimated.

Sequencing was performed with immunoSEQ multiplex PCR; in TCRdb, only in-frame clones are kept and a portion is missing. The sample holds over 150,000 clones, approximately 92% seen once. The source is an adult who received the MenACWY meningococcal vaccine as a control. The material sequenced was peripheral blood, taken 28 days after the second dose of the MenACWY control vaccine. The rearrangement uses TRBV7-9 and TRBJ1-2, with 8 bases fitting TRBD1. CDR3 in amino acids: CASSSDRVDGYTF. The CDR3 region has the DNA TGTGCCAGCAGCTCGGACAGGGTGGATGGCTACACCTTC.